Each of the 4 T cell receptor beta chains below was sequenced from the same sample in a study of T cell changes during pregnancy in multiple sclerosis. The method was immunoSEQ multiplex PCR; TCRdb's version includes in-frame clones alone and lacks a portion of them. The table includes 56,000 or so clones, 90% detected once. The source was peripheral blood, collected in the first trimester of pregnancy. Source of these receptors: a female donor in good health, enrolled as a control in a pregnancy study.

The chain combines TRBV19 with TRBJ2-2; the D gene is possibly TRBD1 (6 bases). This CDR3 has 14 amino acids. Germline V gene lookup returns CDR1 LNHDA and CDR2 SQIVND (reference sequence). V dropped 8 bases and J dropped 6 bases, with 16 bases sitting between them. DNA of the CDR3: TGTGCCAGTCGGAAGGACAGCTGGGCCGGGGAGCTGTTTTTT. It yields the protein CASRKDSWAGELFF.

This clone was picked up one time. V gene TRBV27 combines with J gene TRBJ2-1; D may be TRBD2 (5 bases). In germline, CDR1 is MNHEY, CDR2 SMNVEV (reference sequence). This CDR3 comprises 17 residues. V lost 8 bases, J lost 10 bases, and 30 bases lay in between. The CDR3 region is CASGPLNLGGPNVEQFF. CDR3 bases: TGTGCCAGCGGACCCTTGAATCTCGGAGGCCCCAATGTGGAGCAGTTCTTC.

The chain carries TRBV5-4 and TRBJ1-2; 10 positions agree with TRBD1. The germline V gene has CDR1 SGHNT and CDR2 YYREEE (reference sequence). The CDR3 loop spans 17 amino acids. V trimming: 5 bases; J trimming: 6 bases; junction bases outside the gene matches: 16. CDR3: CASSPPVRDRGGNGYTF. Written as DNA, the CDR3 is TGTGCCAGCAGTCCCCCGGTCCGGGACAGGGGTGGAAATGGCTACACCTTC. Drawing the rest from reference TRBV5-4 and TRBJ1-2, the complete variable domain is ETGVTQSPTHLIKTRGQQVTLRCSSQSGHNTVSWYQQALGQGPQFIFQYYREEENGRGNFPPRFSGLQFPNYSSELNVNALELDDSALYLCASSPPVRDRGGNGYTFGSGTRLTVV.

There are a few counts of this clone. V and J are TRBV11-2 and TRBJ1-1; no firm D call. The CDR3 loop spans 11 amino acids. From germline, CDR1 is SGHAT and CDR2 FQNNGV. Deletions cut 3 bases from V and 7 bases from J, with 6 bases between. CDR3 loop: CASSFFSEAFF. CDR3 nucleotide sequence: TGTGCCAGCAGCTTCTTCAGTGAAGCTTTCTTT.